The 8 T cell receptor beta chains below were found in one sample sequenced in a study of shared clonotypes between healthy human individuals. Here immunoSEQ multiplex PCR was the method, and the copy in TCRdb shows in-frame clones only, minus some. The sample lists a few million clones; 85% to 95% were seen once. Sequenced: naive CD4+ T cells from PBMCs. Subset noted: CD45RA+ positively selected. The receptor set was obtained from a man aged 18 to 30 in good health. Some clones in this sample may be carry-over from other donors' samples.

The genes are TRBV6-1 and TRBJ2-6; D is unclear. The CDR3 runs 13 residues. Trimming cost V 7 bases and J 5 bases, with 9 bases left between them. The germline CDR1 and CDR2 sequences are MNHNS and SASEGT. DNA for the CDR3: TGTGCCAGCACATTCCATCGGGCCAACGTCCTGACTTTC. Translated: CASTFHRANVLTF.

For this clone: This CDR3 is also generated by other DNA sequences in the sample. The CDR3 loop reads CASSLVGSNTEAFF. CDR3 nucleotides: TGCGCCAGCAGCTTGGTTGGGTCGAACACTGAAGCTTTCTTT. The chain joins TRBV5-1 to TRBJ1-1, with no clear D. The CDR3 consists of 14 residues. Germline CDR1 and CDR2: SGHRS and YFSETQ. The V and J ends lost 0 bases and 1 base respectively, with 7 bases between them.

The J gene is TRBJ2-1, the V gene TRBV5-1; the match to TRBD2 covers 8 bases. The CDR3 contains 15 residues. Germline trimming cut 4 bases from V and 0 bases from J; bases unmatched to any gene: 3. In germline, CDR1 is SGHRS, CDR2 YFSETQ. Written as DNA, the CDR3 is TGCGCCAGCAGCGGGACTAGAGGCTCCTACAATGAGCAGTTCTTC. It encodes CASSGTRGSYNEQFF.

V is TRBV9 and J is TRBJ2-7, with 8 nucleotides matching TRBD2. This CDR3 region has 15 residues. With V trimmed by 3 bases and J by 6 bases, 11 bases remained unmatched. Germline loops: CDR1 SGDLS, CDR2 YYNGEE. The CDR3: CASSGQPGLVVEQYF. Written as DNA, the CDR3 is TGTGCCAGCAGCGGTCAACCGGGACTAGTTGTCGAGCAGTACTTC.

This clone was recorded only once. The rearrangement joins TRBV18 to TRBJ2-7, with 10 bases fitting TRBD1. Germline values: CDR1 KGHSH, CDR2 LQKENI. The trim removed 0 bases at V and 5 bases at J, leaving 4 bases unmatched. There are 15 residues in the CDR3. In nucleotides, the CDR3 is TGTGCCAGCTCACCACCATTTGGACAGGGGGACGAGCAGTACTTC. This sequence encodes CASSPPFGQGDEQYF.

The genes are TRBV11-2 and TRBJ2-7, with 7 positions matching TRBD1. Per the germline V gene, CDR1 is SGHAT and CDR2 is FQNNGV. Trimming removed 2 bases from V and 7 bases from J; junction bases left unmatched: 11. The CDR3 is 15 residues long. The CDR3 DNA sequence: TGTGCCAGCAGCTTATTATCCGGACAGGCTTTTGAGCAGTACTTC. Amino acids: CASSLLSGQAFEQYF.

The chain uses TRBV10-1 and TRBJ2-1, with 11 bases matching TRBD2. J lost 5 bases, V lost 0 bases, and 3 bases had no gene match. This CDR3 has 16 residues. Looked up from germline, CDR1 is WNHNN and CDR2 is SYGVQD (reference sequence). This chain's CDR3 is CASSESIAGGDNEQFF. The CDR3 nucleotides are TGCGCCAGCAGTGAGTCGATAGCGGGAGGGGACAATGAGCAGTTCTTC.

This rearrangement joins TRBV30 to TRBJ1-5; 7 nucleotides line up with TRBD1. Germline trimming cut 1 base from V and 6 bases from J; bases unmatched to any gene: 9. CDR3 length equals 15 residues. The germline V gene has CDR1 GTSNPN and CDR2 SVGIG (reference sequence). The CDR3 here is CAWSGQGGRAQPQHF. The CDR3 DNA follows: TGTGCCTGGAGTGGACAGGGAGGACGGGCTCAGCCCCAGCATTTT.